The TCR beta chain described here comes from a study of shared clonotypes between healthy human individuals. Study-wide results and caveats: A few donors showed sharing of approximately 5% of naive CD4 clonotypes.

It was CD45RO-negative cells, positively selected for CCR7, that made up naive CD8 cells, with terminally differentiated effector memory CD45RA+ cells excluded. This CDR3 has 16 residues. V lost 3 bases to trimming and J lost 3 bases, with 15 bases between them. CDR1 and CDR2 (germline): MNHNS, SASEGT. Assay runs were performed at deep level. Produced via immunoSEQ multiplex PCR; TCRdb's table is partial and in-frame only. The data contain about 1,900,000 clones, roughly 95% of them singletons. With respect to this clone: What it binds is unknown.

Sequencing used naive CD8+ T cells sorted from blood. The receptor comes from a man aged 18 to 29 in good health. The chain employs TRBV6-1 and TRBJ2-1; weak D call: TRBD2 (6 bases). The chain's CDR3 is CASSDSRIAVYNEQFF. CDR3 DNA sequence: TGTGCCAGCAGTGATTCTCGGATAGCGGTCTACAATGAGCAGTTCTTC.